The 29 T cell receptor beta chains listed next were all sequenced from one sample in a study of blood T cell repertoires in COVID-19. Method: immunoSEQ multiplex PCR; TCRdb's copy keeps in-frame clones and lacks some. The repertoire consists of roughly 200,000 clones, with approximately 82% occurring once and the leading ten covering more than 6.5%. Material for sequencing was peripheral blood. All receptors come from a man aged 40-49 years with active or convalescent COVID-19.

The V and J genes are TRBV6-5 and TRBJ2-7; D not certain. V dropped 4 bases and J dropped 5 bases, with 6 bases sitting between them. CDR3 length: 11 amino acids. From germline, CDR1 is MNHEY and CDR2 SVGAGI. CDR3 loop: CASSSRHEQYF. CDR3 nucleotide sequence: TGTGCCAGCAGTTCTCGTCACGAGCAGTACTTC.

J is TRBJ1-1 and V is TRBV28; D is perhaps TRBD1 (6 bases). The CDR3 covers 14 residues. V lost 6 bases, J lost 0 bases, and 11 bases lay in between. CDR1 is MDHEN, CDR2 SYDVKM, per germline. The CDR3 reads CASSPGQMNTEAFF. CDR3 in DNA: TGTGCCAGCAGCCCCGGACAGATGAACACTGAAGCTTTCTTT.

In this sample, this clone turned up once. Additional DNA sequences in this sample encode the identical CDR3. The V gene is TRBV25-1, the J gene TRBJ2-1; D not certain. CDR3 length: 11 amino acids. Per the germline V gene, CDR1 is MGHDK and CDR2 is SYGVNS. The V and J ends lost 6 bases and 4 bases respectively, with 4 bases between them. CDR3 coding DNA: TGTGCCAGCAGCCTATACAATGAGCAGTTCTTC. This gives the protein CASSLYNEQFF.

The chain recombines TRBV18 with TRBJ1-2, with D unresolved. In germline, CDR1 is KGHSH, CDR2 LQKENI. Trimming removed 6 bases from V and 6 bases from J, with 14 bases in between. This CDR3 comprises 13 residues. CDR3 amino acids: CASSPRGRDGYTF. Here the CDR3 DNA reads TGTGCCAGCTCGCCCCGCGGGAGGGATGGCTACACCTTC. Drawing the rest from reference TRBV18 and TRBJ1-2, the complete variable domain is NAGVMQNPRHLVRRRGQEARLRCSPMKGHSHVYWYRQLPEEGLKFMVYLQKENIIDESGMPKERFSAEFPKEGPSILRIQQVVRGDSAAYFCASSPRGRDGYTFGSGTRLTVV.

The rearrangement joins TRBV7-3 to TRBJ1-1, with D unclear. The CDR3 consists of 14 residues. Germline CDR1 reads SGHTA; CDR2 reads FQGTGA. Deletions cut 4 bases from V and 4 bases from J, with 13 bases between. The CDR3 is CASSSLGGSTEAFF. Written as DNA, the CDR3 is TGTGCCAGCAGCTCCTTAGGAGGGAGCACTGAAGCTTTCTTT. Together with reference TRBV7-3 and TRBJ1-1, the CDR3 gives the full variable domain: GAGVSQTPSNKVTEKGKYVELRCDPISGHTALYWYRQSLGQGPEFLIYFQGTGAADDSGLPNDRFFAVRPEGSVSTLKIQRTERGDSAVYLCASSSLGGSTEAFFGQGTRLTVV.

V is TRBV14 and J is TRBJ1-5; D is uncertain. The CDR3 covers 12 residues. Trimming stripped 0 bases from V and 6 bases from J, with 3 bases between. Germline values: CDR1 SGHDN, CDR2 FVKESK. The CDR3 region is CASSQDRQPQHF. The CDR3 nucleotides read TGTGCCAGCAGCCAAGATCGTCAGCCCCAGCATTTT.

This clone was counted a single time. The chain links TRBV5-5 to TRBJ1-1; maybe TRBD1 (6 bases). The CDR3 is 14 amino acids. Trimming took off 1 base at V and 5 bases at J, with 12 bases between the two ends. Germline assignment: CDR1 SGHKS and CDR2 YYEKEE (reference sequence). CDR3 sequence: CASSLNQGWTEAFF. The CDR3 nucleotides read TGTGCCAGCAGCTTGAATCAGGGGTGGACTGAAGCTTTCTTT.

The V call is TRBV30, the J call TRBJ2-1, with 7 bases identical to TRBD1. Germline lookup yields CDR1 GTSNPN and CDR2 SVGIG (reference sequence). The CDR3 is 12 residues long. The CDR3 DNA reads as TGTGCTTACGTGACCGTCAGGGGGAAGCAGTTCTTC. This encodes CAYVTVRGKQFF.

This chain connects TRBV11-3 to TRBJ2-1; 10 nucleotides agree with TRBD2. The germline V gene has CDR1 SGHNT and CDR2 YENEEA. V shed 4 bases and J 9 bases; nucleotides not matched to a gene: 9. This CDR3 contains 15 residues. The CDR3 here is CASSSGTSVGGEQFF. CDR3 DNA sequence: TGTGCCAGCAGCTCCGGGACTAGCGTCGGGGGTGAGCAGTTCTTC.

The J gene is TRBJ1-3, the V gene TRBV7-2, with 7 bases identical to TRBD1. This CDR3 is built from 15 residues. The germline V gene has CDR1 SGHTA and CDR2 FQGNSA. The V and J ends lost 3 bases and 3 bases, in that order; junction bases with no gene match: 5. The CDR3 reads CASSLEGAYGNTIYF. The DNA for the CDR3 is TGTGCCAGCAGCTTGGAGGGGGCTTATGGAAACACCATATATTTT.

This chain joins TRBV15 and TRBJ2-6; D uncertain. Trimming cost V 3 bases and J 1 base, with 7 bases left between them. Germline V gives CDR1 LNHNV, CDR2 YYDKDF (reference sequence). The CDR3 is 15 residues long. The CDR3 DNA sequence: TGTGCCACCAGCAGCCCCCGTTCTGGGGCCAACGTCCTGACTTTC. Translating it yields CATSSPRSGANVLTF.

This sequence joins TRBV5-1 and TRBJ2-2; 7 bases line up with TRBD1. The trim removed 5 bases at V and 14 bases at J, leaving 9 bases unmatched. CDR3 length: 12 residues. Germline V CDR1 and CDR2: SGHRS, YFSETQ. CDR3 sequence: CASRQGLGSLFF. The DNA of the CDR3 is TGCGCCAGCAGACAGGGGCTAGGGTCCCTGTTTTTT.

CDR3 protein: CASKESVTSTDTQYF. CDR3 nucleotide sequence: TGCGCCAGCAAGGAAAGCGTAACTAGCACAGATACGCAGTATTTT. The chain couples TRBV10-2 to TRBJ2-3, with unresolved D. Germline values: CDR1 WSHSY, CDR2 SAAADI. Trimming pared 7 bases from V and 0 bases from J, leaving 14 bases between. The CDR3 is made up of 15 amino acids.

This clone was recorded only once. Here the CDR3 DNA reads TGTGCCACCAGCAGAGCCCGGTCCTCTGGAAACACCATATATTTT. Amino acid sequence: CATSRARSSGNTIYF. V and J are TRBV15 and TRBJ1-3; D remains ambiguous. V dropped 1 base and J dropped 0 bases, with 7 bases sitting between them. This CDR3 has 15 amino acids. CDR1 and CDR2 from the germline V gene are LNHNV and YYDKDF (reference sequence).

This clone was seen once. This chain joins TRBV10-2 and TRBJ1-3; 8 nucleotides agree with TRBD1. Germline V gene sequence: CDR1 WSHSY, CDR2 SAAADI. CDR3 size: 16 residues. V was clipped by 3 bases and J by 0 bases; unmatched bases: 4. The CDR3 DNA sequence: TGCGCCAGCAGTGAAACAGGGGGTTTCTCTGGAAACACCATATATTTT. It codes for CASSETGGFSGNTIYF.

This sequence joins TRBV4-1 and TRBJ2-7; 12 nucleotides agree with TRBD2. This CDR3 is built from 16 residues. The germline gives CDR1 MGHRA, CDR2 YSYEKL. The V and J ends lost 0 bases and 4 bases, in that order; junction bases with no gene match: 4. The CDR3 protein is CASSQETSGSPYEQYF. The CDR3 DNA reads TGCGCCAGCAGCCAAGAGACTAGCGGGAGCCCGTACGAGCAGTACTTC.

This CDR3 reads CSASPTVAKAGGYGYTF. The DNA of the CDR3 is TGCAGTGCTAGTCCTACCGTGGCTAAGGCAGGGGGCTATGGCTACACCTTC. The V call is TRBV20-1, the J call TRBJ1-2, with 7 positions matching TRBD1. The V segment lost 3 bases and the J segment 4 bases; nucleotides outside the gene matches: 17. Germline V CDR1 and CDR2: DFQATT, SNEGSKA (reference sequence). The CDR3 has 17 residues.

This clone showed up just a few times. The chain carries TRBV11-2 and TRBJ1-2, with D unclear. The CDR3 covers 14 residues. The germline V and J ends were trimmed by 4 bases and 6 bases, with 15 bases remaining between them. Per germline, CDR1 SGHAT and CDR2 FQNNGV. CDR3 residues: CASSSLKTRDGYTF. Written as DNA, the CDR3 is TGTGCCAGCAGCTCCCTCAAGACTCGGGATGGCTACACCTTC.

The chain couples TRBV5-1 to TRBJ1-1; D might be TRBD1 (6 bases). Trimming pared 1 base from V and 5 bases from J, leaving 12 bases between. There are 14 residues in the CDR3. Per germline, CDR1 SGHRS and CDR2 YFSETQ. The DNA for the CDR3 is TGCGCCAGCAGCTTGCCAGGGGTGACGACTGAAGCTTTCTTT. This codes for CASSLPGVTTEAFF.

This chain links TRBV14 with TRBJ1-2, with 7 bases identical to TRBD1. Trimming removed 6 bases from V and 6 bases from J; junction bases left unmatched: 13. This CDR3 spans 15 amino acids. The germline V gene encodes CDR1 SGHDN and CDR2 FVKESK. In nucleotides, the CDR3 is TGTGCCAGCAGTCCCAAACAGGGGATTCCGCATGGCTACACCTTC. Translation: CASSPKQGIPHGYTF.

The chain has TRBV10-3 and TRBJ2-3, with D possibly TRBD2 on 7 matching bases. This CDR3 has 13 amino acids. The V end lost 6 bases, the J end lost 6 bases, and 13 bases lay between the germline ends. CDR1 and CDR2 (germline): ENHRY, SYGVKD. The CDR3 reads CAISYSGGDTQYF. The CDR3, as DNA: TGTGCCATCAGCTACTCGGGGGGCGATACGCAGTATTTT.

This chain uses TRBV27 with TRBJ2-1; TRBD2 matches at 12 bases. Per the germline V gene, CDR1 is MNHEY and CDR2 is SMNVEV (reference sequence). The CDR3 runs to 16 residues. V lost 10 bases to trimming and J lost 8 bases; unmatched junction nucleotides: 15. The CDR3 nucleotides read TGTGCCACCCGGCGGCGACTAGCGGGGGACTCCGATGAGCAGTTCTTC. Its translation: CATRRRLAGDSDEQFF.

The chain combines TRBV30 with TRBJ2-6; D unresolved. Germline V gene lookup returns CDR1 GTSNPN and CDR2 SVGIG (reference sequence). V dropped 0 bases and J dropped 4 bases, with 10 bases sitting between them. The CDR3 covers 15 residues. CDR3 sequence: CAWSVLTPGANVLTF. The CDR3 nucleotides are TGTGCCTGGAGTGTACTAACCCCCGGGGCCAACGTCCTGACTTTC.

CDR3 nucleotide sequence: TGTGCCAGCAACTCCCCCGGGGAATCATCCCAGCATTTT. This sequence encodes CASNSPGESSQHF. J is TRBJ1-5 and V is TRBV6-5, with no clear D. The V gene lost 7 bases and the J gene lost 11 bases, with 18 bases spanning the gap. Germline V gene lookup returns CDR1 MNHEY and CDR2 SVGAGI. The CDR3 runs 13 residues.

J is TRBJ1-4 and V is TRBV11-3, with 8 bases that match TRBD1. The CDR3 contains 15 residues. With 4 bases clipped from V and 5 bases from J, the junction kept 6 bases outside the gene matches. The V gene's germline CDR1 is SGHNT and CDR2 YENEEA. This chain's CDR3 is CASSSPGQGNEKLFF. The CDR3 DNA sequence: TGTGCCAGCAGCTCCCCCGGACAGGGCAATGAAAAACTGTTTTTT.

The chain carries TRBV29-1 and TRBJ2-3, with 10 bases identical to TRBD1. In germline, CDR1 is SQVTM, CDR2 ANQGSEA. V shed 6 bases, J shed 5 bases, and the junction held 11 bases outside the gene matches. The CDR3 totals 15 residues. The CDR3 here is CSVGLTGGGGDTQYF. The DNA of the CDR3 is TGCAGCGTAGGCCTGACAGGGGGCGGTGGAGATACGCAGTATTTT.

This clone has a handful of counts. The CDR3 is CASSEDGEGRTGASPLHF. CDR3 nucleotide sequence: TGTGCCAGCAGTGAAGATGGGGAAGGGCGGACAGGGGCTTCACCCCTCCACTTT. The V call is TRBV6-1, the J call TRBJ1-6; 9 bases align to TRBD1. Germline CDR1 is MNHNS and CDR2 is SASEGT. This CDR3 is built from 18 residues. V trimming: 1 base; J trimming: 9 bases; junction bases outside the gene matches: 13.

V is TRBV27 and J is TRBJ1-1; D is possibly TRBD1 (6 bases). The CDR3 is 16 amino acids. Germline values: CDR1 MNHEY, CDR2 SMNVEV (reference sequence). The V gene lost 8 bases and the J gene lost 3 bases, with 22 bases spanning the gap. CDR3 loop: CASWGAGGPYHTEAFF. The CDR3 DNA reads TGTGCCAGCTGGGGCGCGGGGGGCCCGTACCACACTGAAGCTTTCTTT.

This chain links TRBV14 with TRBJ2-1; unclear D gene. Between the trimmed V and J ends, which lost 3 bases and 0 bases, there was a span of 9 bases. This CDR3 has 15 residues. Looked up from germline, CDR1 is SGHDN and CDR2 is FVKESK. CDR3 protein: CASSHVRSSYNEQFF. The CDR3 bases are TGTGCCAGCAGCCACGTGAGAAGCTCCTACAATGAGCAGTTCTTC.